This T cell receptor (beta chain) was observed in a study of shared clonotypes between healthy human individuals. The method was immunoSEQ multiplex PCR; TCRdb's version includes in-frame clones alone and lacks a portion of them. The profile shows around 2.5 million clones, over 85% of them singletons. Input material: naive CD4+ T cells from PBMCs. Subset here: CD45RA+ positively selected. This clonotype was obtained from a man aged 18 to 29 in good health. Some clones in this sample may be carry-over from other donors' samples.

CDR3 amino acids: CASSAGTGENGYTF. The DNA for the CDR3 is TGTGCCAGCAGCGCCGGGACAGGGGAAAATGGCTACACCTTC. The chain employs TRBV5-4 and TRBJ1-2; 10 bases align to TRBD1. This CDR3 region has 14 residues. The trim removed 4 bases at V and 6 bases at J, leaving 6 bases unmatched. The germline gives CDR1 SGHNT, CDR2 YYREEE (reference sequence).